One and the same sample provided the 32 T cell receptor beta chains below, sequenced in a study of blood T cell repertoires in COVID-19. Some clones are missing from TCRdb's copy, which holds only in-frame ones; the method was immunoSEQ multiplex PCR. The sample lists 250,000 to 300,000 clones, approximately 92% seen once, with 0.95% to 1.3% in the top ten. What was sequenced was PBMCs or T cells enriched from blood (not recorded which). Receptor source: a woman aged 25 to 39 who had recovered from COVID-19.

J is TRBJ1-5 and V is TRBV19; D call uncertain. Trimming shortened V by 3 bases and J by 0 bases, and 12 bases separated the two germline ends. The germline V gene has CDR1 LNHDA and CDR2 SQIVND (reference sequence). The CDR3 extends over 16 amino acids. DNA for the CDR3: TGTGCCAGTAGTATGGGCAACATCAATAGCAATCAGCCCCAGCATTTT. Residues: CASSMGNINSNQPQHF. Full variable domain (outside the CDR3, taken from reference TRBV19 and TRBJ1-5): DGGITQSPKYLFRKEGQNVTLSCEQNLNHDAMYWYRQDPGQGLRLIYYSQIVNDFQKGDIAEGYSVSREKKESFPLTVTSAQKNPTAFYLCASSMGNINSNQPQHFGDGTRLSIL.

CDR3 bases: TGCAGCGTCGGGACAAATCCCCTCTATGGCTACACCTTC. It encodes CSVGTNPLYGYTF. J is TRBJ1-2 and V is TRBV29-1; tentative D call: TRBD1 (6 bases). CDR3 length: 13 amino acids. V was clipped by 6 bases and J by 4 bases, with 15 bases between them. From germline, CDR1 is SQVTM and CDR2 ANQGSEA.

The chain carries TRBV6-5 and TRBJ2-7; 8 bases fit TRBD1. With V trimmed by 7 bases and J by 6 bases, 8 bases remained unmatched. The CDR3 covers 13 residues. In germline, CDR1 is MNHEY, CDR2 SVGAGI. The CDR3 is CASTGQGKREQYF. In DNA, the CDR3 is TGTGCCAGCACAGGACAGGGCAAACGCGAGCAGTACTTC.

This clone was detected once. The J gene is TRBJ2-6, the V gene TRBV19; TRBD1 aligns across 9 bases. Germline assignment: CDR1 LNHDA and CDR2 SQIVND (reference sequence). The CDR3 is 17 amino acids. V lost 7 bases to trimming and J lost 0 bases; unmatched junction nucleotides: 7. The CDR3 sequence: CASNTGGGFSGANVLTF. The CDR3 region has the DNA TGTGCCAGTAACACAGGGGGCGGCTTCTCTGGGGCCAACGTCCTGACTTTC.

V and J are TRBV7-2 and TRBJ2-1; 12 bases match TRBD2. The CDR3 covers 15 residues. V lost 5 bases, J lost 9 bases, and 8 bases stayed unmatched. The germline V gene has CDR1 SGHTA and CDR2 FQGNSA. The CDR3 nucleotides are TGTGCCAGCAGCCCCGGACTAGCGGGATCACCTGAGCAGTTCTTC. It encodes CASSPGLAGSPEQFF.

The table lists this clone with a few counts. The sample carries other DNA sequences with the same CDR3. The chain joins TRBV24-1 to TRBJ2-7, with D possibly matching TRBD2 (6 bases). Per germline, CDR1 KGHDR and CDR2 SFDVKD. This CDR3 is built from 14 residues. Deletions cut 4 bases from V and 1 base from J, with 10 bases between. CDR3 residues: CATSDPGRSYEQYF. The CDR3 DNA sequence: TGTGCCACCAGTGACCCGGGGAGGTCCTACGAGCAGTACTTC.

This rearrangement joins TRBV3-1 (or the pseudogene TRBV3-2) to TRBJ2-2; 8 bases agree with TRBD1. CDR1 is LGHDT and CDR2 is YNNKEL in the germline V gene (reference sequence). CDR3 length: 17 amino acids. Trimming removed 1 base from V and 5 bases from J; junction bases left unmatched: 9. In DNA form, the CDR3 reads TGTGCCAGCAGCCAAGGACAGGGGAAAGATGTGACCGGGGAGCTGTTTTTT. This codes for CASSQGQGKDVTGELFF.

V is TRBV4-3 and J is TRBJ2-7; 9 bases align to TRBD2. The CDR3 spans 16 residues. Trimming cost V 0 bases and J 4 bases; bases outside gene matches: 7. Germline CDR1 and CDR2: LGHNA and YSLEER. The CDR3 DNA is TGCGCCAGCAGCCAAGAGGCTAGCGGGATCTTATACGAGCAGTACTTC. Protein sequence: CASSQEASGILYEQYF.

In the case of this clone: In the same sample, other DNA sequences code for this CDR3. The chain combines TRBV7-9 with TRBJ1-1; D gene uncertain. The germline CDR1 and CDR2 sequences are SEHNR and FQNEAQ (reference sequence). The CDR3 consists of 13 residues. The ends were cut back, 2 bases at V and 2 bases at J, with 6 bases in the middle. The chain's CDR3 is CASSLLQNTEAFF. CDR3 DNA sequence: TGTGCCAGCAGCTTATTACAAAACACTGAAGCTTTCTTT.

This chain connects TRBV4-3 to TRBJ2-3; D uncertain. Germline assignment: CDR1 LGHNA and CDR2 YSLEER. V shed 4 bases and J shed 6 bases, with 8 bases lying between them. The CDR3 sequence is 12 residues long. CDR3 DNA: TGCGCCAGCAGCCCCGCTAGGGATACGCAGTATTTT. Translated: CASSPARDTQYF.

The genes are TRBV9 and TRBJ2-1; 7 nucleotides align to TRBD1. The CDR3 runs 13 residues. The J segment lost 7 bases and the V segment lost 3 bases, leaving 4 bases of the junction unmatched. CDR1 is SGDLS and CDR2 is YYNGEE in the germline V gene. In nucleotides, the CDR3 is TGTGCCAGCAGCGCCGGGACAGAGAATGAGCAGTTCTTC. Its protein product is CASSAGTENEQFF.

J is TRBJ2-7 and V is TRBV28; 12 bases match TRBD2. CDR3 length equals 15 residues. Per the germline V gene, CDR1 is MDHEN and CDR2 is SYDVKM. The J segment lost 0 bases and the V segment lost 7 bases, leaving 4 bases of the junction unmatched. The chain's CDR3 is CASTTSGRSSYEQYF. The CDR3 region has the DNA TGTGCCAGCACCACTAGCGGGAGGAGCTCCTACGAGCAGTACTTC. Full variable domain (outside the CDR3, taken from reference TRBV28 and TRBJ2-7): DVKVTQSSRYLVKRTGEKVFLECVQDMDHENMFWYRQDPGLGLRLIYFSYDVKMKEKGDIPEGYSVSREKKERFSLILESASTNQTSMYLCASTTSGRSSYEQYFGPGTRLTVT.

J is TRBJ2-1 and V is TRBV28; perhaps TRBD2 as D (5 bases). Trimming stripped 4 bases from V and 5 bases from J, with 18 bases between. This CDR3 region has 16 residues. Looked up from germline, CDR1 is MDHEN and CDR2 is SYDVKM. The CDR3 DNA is TGTGCCAGCAGTTCACCCGGGGAGTCGTCTCACAATGAGCAGTTCTTC. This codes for CASSSPGESSHNEQFF.

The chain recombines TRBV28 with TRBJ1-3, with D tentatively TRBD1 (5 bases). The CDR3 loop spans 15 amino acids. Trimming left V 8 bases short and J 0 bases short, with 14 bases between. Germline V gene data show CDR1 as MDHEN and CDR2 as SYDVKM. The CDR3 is CASWEGLNSGNTIYF. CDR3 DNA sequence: TGTGCCAGCTGGGAGGGGCTAAACTCTGGAAACACCATATATTTT.

CDR3 sequence (DNA): TGTGCCAGCAGTATCGTGAATGAGCAGTTCTTC. Its translation: CASSIVNEQFF. The gene calls are TRBV6-6 and TRBJ2-1, with D hard to call. Germline loops: CDR1 MNHNY, CDR2 SVGAGI (reference sequence). V was pared by 5 bases and J by 7 bases, with 6 bases between. The CDR3 is 11 residues long.

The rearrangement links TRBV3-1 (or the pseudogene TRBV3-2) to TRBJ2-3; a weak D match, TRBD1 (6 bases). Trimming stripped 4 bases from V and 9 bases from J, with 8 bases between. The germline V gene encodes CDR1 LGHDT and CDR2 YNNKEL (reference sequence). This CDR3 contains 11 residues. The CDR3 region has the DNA TGTGCCAGCAGCCTGGACAGAACGCAGTATTTT. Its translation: CASSLDRTQYF.

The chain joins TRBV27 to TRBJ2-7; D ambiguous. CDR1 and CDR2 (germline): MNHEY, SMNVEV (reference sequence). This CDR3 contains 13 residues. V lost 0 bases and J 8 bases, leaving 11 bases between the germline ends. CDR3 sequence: CASSLSYRGKQYF. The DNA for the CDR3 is TGTGCCAGCAGTTTATCATACCGAGGAAAGCAGTACTTC.

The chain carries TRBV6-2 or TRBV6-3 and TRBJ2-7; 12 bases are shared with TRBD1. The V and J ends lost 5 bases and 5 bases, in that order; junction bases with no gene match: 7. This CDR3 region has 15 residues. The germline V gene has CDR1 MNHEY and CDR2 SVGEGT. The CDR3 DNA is TGTGCCAGCAGTCCACTTGGGACAGGGGGCAACGAGCAGTACTTC. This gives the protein CASSPLGTGGNEQYF.

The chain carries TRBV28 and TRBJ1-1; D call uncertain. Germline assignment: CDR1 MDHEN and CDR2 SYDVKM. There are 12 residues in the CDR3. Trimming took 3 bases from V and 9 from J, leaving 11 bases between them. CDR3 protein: CASSFGITKAFF. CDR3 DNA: TGTGCCAGCAGTTTCGGGATAACAAAAGCTTTCTTT.

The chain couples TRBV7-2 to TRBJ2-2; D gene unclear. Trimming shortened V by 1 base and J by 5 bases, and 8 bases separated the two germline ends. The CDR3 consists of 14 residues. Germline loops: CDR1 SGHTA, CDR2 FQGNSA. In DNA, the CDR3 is TGTGCCAGCAGCTTAGTTCCCTTGACCGGGGAGCTGTTTTTT. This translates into CASSLVPLTGELFF.

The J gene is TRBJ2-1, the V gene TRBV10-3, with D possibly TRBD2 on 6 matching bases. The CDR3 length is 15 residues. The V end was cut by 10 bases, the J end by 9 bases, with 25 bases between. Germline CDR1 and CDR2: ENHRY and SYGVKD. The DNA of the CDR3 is TGTGCCACCCAGAGACGGGACTCCGGGTGGACTGAGCAGTTCTTC. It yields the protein CATQRRDSGWTEQFF.

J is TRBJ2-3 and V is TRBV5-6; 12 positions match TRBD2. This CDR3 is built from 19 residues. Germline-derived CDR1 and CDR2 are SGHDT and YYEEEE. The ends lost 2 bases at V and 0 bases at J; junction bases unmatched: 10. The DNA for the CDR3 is TGTGCCAGCAGCTTTAGAACTAGCGGGAGGACCTCTAGCACAGATACGCAGTATTTT. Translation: CASSFRTSGRTSSTDTQYF.

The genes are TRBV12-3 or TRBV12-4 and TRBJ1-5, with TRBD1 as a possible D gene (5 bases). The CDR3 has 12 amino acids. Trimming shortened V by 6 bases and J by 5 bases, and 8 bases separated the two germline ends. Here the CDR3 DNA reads TGTGCCAGCAGGGGGCGAGATCAGCCCCAGCATTTT. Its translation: CASRGRDQPQHF.

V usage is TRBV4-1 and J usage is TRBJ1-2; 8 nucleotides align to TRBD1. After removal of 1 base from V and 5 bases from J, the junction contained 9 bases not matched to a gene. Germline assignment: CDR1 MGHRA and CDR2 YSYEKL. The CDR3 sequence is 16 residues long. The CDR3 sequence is CASSQVGRTGNYGYTF. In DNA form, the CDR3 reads TGCGCCAGCAGCCAAGTTGGGAGGACAGGGAATTATGGCTACACCTTC.

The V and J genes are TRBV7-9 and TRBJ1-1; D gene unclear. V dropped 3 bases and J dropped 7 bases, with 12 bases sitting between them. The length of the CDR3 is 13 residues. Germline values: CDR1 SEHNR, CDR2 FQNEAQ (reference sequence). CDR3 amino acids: CASSFYAGGEAFF. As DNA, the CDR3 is TGTGCCAGCAGCTTTTATGCCGGAGGTGAAGCTTTCTTT.

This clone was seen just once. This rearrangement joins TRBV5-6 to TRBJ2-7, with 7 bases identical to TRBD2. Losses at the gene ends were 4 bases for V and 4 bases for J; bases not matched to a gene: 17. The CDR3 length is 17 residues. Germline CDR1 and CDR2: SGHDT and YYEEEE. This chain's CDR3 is CASSQEGLARGKYEQYF. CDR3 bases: TGTGCCAGCAGCCAAGAAGGGCTGGCGCGGGGGAAATACGAGCAGTACTTC.

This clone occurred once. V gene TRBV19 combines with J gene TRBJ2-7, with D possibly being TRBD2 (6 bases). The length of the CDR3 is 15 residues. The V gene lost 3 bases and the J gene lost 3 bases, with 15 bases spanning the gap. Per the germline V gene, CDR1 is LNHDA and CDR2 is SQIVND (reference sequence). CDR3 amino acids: CASSIRGPGSYEQYF. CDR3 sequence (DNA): TGTGCCAGTAGTATCCGGGGCCCCGGGAGCTACGAGCAGTACTTC.

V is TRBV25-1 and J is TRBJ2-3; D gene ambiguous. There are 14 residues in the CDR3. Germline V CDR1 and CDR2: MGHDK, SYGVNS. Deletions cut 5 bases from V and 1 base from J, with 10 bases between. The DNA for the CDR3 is TGTGCCAGCAGTTACTTGGGCGGCACAGATACGCAGTATTTT. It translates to CASSYLGGTDTQYF. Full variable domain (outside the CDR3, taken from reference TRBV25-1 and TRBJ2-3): EADIYQTPRYLVIGTGKKITLECSQTMGHDKMYWYQQDPGMELHLIHYSYGVNSTEKGDLSSESTVSRIRTEHFPLTLESARPSHTSQYLCASSYLGGTDTQYFGPGTRLTVL.

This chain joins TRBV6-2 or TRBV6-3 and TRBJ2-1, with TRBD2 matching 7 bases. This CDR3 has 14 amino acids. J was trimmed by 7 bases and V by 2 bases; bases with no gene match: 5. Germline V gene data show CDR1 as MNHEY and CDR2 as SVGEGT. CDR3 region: CASSYPSGGNEQFF. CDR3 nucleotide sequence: TGTGCCAGCAGTTACCCTAGCGGTGGTAATGAGCAGTTCTTC.

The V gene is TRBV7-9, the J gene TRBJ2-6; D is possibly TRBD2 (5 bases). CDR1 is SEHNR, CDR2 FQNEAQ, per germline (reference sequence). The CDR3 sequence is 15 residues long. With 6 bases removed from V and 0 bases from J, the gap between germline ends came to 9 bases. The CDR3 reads CASSDTSSGANVLTF. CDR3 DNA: TGTGCCAGCAGTGACACTAGCTCTGGGGCCAACGTCCTGACTTTC.

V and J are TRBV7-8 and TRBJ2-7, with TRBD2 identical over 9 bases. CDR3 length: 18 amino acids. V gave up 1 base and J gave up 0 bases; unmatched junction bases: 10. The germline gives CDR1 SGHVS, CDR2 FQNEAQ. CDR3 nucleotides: TGTGCCAGCAGCTTAGGTGCCCTAGCGGGGCCCCTCTCCTACGAGCAGTACTTC. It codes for CASSLGALAGPLSYEQYF.

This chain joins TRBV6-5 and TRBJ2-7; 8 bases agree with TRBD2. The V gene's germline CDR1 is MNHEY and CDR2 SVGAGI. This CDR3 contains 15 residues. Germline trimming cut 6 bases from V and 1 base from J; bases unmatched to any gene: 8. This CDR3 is CASSPIGGGSYEQYF. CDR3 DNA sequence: TGTGCCAGCAGCCCGATCGGGGGGGGGTCCTACGAGCAGTACTTC.